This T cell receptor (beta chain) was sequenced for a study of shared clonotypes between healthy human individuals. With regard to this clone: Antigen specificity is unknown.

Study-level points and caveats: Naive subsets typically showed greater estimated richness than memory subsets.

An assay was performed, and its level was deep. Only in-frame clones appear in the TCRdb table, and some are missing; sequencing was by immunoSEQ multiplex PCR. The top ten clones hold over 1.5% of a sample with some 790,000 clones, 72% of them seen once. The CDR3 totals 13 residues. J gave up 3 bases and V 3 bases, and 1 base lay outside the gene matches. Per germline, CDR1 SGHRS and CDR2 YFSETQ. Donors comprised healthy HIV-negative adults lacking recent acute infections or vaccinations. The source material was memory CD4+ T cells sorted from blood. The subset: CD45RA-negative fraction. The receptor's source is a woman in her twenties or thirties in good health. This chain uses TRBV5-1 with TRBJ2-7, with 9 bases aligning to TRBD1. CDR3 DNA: TGCGCCAGCAGCTGGACAGGGGACTACGAGCAGTACTTC. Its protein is CASSWTGDYEQYF. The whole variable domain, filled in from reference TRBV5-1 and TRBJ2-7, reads KAGVTQTPRYLIKTRGQQVTLSCSPISGHRSVSWYQQTPGQGLQFLFEYFSETQRNKGNFPGRFSGRQFSNSRSEMNVSTLELGDSALYLCASSWTGDYEQYFGPGTRLTVT.